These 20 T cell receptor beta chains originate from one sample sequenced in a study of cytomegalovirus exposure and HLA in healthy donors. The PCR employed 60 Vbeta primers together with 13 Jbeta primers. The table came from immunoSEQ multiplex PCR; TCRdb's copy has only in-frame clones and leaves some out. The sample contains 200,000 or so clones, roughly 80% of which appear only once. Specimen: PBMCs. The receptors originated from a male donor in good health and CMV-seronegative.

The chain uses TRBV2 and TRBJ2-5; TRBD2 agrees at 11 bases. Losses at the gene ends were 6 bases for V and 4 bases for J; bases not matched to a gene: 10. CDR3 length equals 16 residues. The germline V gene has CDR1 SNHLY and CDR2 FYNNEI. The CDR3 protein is CASSESTSGTAETQYF. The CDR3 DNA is TGTGCCAGCAGCGAATCGACTAGCGGGACGGCAGAGACCCAGTACTTC.

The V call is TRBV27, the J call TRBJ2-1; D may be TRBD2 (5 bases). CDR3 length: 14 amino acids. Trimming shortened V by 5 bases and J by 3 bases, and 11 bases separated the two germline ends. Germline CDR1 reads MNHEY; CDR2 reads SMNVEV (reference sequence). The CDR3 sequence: CASSPPSIYNEQFF. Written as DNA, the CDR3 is TGTGCCAGCAGTCCCCCTAGCATCTACAATGAGCAGTTCTTC.

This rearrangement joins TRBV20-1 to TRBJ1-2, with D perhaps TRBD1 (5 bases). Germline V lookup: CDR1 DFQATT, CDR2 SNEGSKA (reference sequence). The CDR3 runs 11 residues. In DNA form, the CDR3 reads TGCAGCCTGGACGGGGCGGGAGGCTACACCTTC. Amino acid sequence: CSLDGAGGYTF.

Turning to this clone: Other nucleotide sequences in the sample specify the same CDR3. In DNA, the CDR3 is TGCAGCGTGGGACAGGGCTATGGCTACACCTTC. As protein: CSVGQGYGYTF. The chain couples TRBV29-1 to TRBJ1-2; TRBD1 agrees at 9 bases. The CDR3 totals 11 residues. V dropped 6 bases and J dropped 4; count of bases not matched to a gene: 0. The germline V gene encodes CDR1 SQVTM and CDR2 ANQGSEA.

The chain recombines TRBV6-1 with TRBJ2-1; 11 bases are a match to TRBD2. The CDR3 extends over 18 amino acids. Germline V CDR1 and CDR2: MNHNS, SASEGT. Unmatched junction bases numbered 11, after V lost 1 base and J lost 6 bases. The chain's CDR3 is CASSEGGWGLAEANEQFF. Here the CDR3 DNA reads TGTGCCAGCAGTGAAGGGGGTTGGGGACTAGCGGAGGCCAATGAGCAGTTCTTC.

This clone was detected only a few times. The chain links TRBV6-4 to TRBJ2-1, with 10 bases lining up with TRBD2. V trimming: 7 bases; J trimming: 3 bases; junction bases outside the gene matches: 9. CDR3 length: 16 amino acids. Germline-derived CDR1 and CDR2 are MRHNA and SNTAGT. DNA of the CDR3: TGTGCCAGCAACAAGCTAGCGGGAGTAGGCTACAATGAGCAGTTCTTC. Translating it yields CASNKLAGVGYNEQFF.

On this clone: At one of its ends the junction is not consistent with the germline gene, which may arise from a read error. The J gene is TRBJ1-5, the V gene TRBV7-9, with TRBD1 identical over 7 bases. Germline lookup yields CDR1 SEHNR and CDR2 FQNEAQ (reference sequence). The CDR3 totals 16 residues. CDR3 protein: CSSSLGGWDSNQPQHF. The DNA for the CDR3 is TGTTCCAGCAGCTTAGGGGGCTGGGATAGCAATCAGCCCCAGCATTTT.

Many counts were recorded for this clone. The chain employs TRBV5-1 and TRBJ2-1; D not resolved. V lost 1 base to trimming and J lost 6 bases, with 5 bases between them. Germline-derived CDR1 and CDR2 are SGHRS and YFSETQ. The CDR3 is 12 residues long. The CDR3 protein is CASSLYGNEQFF. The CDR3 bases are TGCGCCAGCAGCTTGTACGGCAATGAGCAGTTCTTC.

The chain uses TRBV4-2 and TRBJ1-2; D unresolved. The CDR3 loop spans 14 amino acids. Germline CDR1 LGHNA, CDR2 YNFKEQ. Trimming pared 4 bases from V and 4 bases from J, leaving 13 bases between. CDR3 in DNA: TGTGCCAGCAGCCGTGTCGAGCTTGGCTATGGCTACACCTTC. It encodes CASSRVELGYGYTF.

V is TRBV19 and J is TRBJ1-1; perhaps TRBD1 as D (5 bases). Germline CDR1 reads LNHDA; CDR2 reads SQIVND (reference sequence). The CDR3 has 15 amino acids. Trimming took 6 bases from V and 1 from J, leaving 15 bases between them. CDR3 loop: CASSYGIGQNTEAFF. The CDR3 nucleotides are TGTGCCAGTAGCTATGGAATCGGACAGAACACTGAAGCTTTCTTT.

CDR3 residues: CASSERVSGNTIYF. In DNA form, the CDR3 reads TGTGCCAGCAGCGAAAGAGTCTCTGGAAACACCATATATTTT. The chain uses TRBV6-1 and TRBJ1-3; D is undetermined. Germline V gene lookup returns CDR1 MNHNS and CDR2 SASEGT. The germline V and J ends were trimmed by 6 bases and 0 bases, with 9 bases remaining between them. CDR3 length: 14 amino acids.

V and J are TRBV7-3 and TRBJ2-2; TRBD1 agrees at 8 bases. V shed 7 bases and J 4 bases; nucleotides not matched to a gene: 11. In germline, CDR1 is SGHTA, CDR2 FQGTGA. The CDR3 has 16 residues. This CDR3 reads CASIPQGAGRTGELFF. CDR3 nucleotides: TGTGCCAGCATCCCCCAGGGGGCAGGGCGCACCGGGGAGCTGTTTTTT.

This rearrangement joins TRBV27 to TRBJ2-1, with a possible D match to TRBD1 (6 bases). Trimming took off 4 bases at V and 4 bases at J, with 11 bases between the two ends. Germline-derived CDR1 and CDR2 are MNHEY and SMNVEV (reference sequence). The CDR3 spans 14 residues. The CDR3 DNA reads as TGTGCCAGCAGTTCCCGGACAGTTTACAATGAGCAGTTCTTC. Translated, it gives CASSSRTVYNEQFF.

CDR3 region: CASSVGASGRRGGRDEQFF. The CDR3 region has the DNA TGTGCCAGCAGCGTAGGGGCTAGCGGGAGACGGGGGGGGAGAGATGAGCAGTTCTTC. The chain couples TRBV9 to TRBJ2-1, with 10 nucleotides matching TRBD2. CDR3 length: 19 residues. The junction had 17 bases not matched to a gene; V was cut back by 0 bases and J by 8 bases. Germline lookup yields CDR1 SGDLS and CDR2 YYNGEE.

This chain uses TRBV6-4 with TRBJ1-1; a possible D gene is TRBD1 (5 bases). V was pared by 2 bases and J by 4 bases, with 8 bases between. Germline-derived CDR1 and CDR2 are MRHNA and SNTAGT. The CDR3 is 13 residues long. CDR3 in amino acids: CASSDGRGTEAFF. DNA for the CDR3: TGTGCCAGCAGTGACGGGAGGGGCACTGAAGCTTTCTTT.

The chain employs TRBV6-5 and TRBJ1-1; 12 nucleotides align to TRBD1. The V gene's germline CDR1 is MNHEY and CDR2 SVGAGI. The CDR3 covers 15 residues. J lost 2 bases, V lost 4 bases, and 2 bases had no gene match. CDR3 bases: TGTGCCAGCAGTTGGGACAGGGGGCTAAACACTGAAGCTTTCTTT. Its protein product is CASSWDRGLNTEAFF.

This chain's CDR3 is CASSLDIDIGELFF. The CDR3 DNA reads as TGTGCCAGCAGCTTGGACATAGATATCGGGGAGCTGTTTTTT. The chain links TRBV7-3 to TRBJ2-2; tentatively, D is TRBD1 (5 bases). The V and J ends lost 3 bases and 7 bases respectively, with 12 bases between them. The CDR3 loop spans 14 amino acids. The germline V gene encodes CDR1 SGHTA and CDR2 FQGTGA.

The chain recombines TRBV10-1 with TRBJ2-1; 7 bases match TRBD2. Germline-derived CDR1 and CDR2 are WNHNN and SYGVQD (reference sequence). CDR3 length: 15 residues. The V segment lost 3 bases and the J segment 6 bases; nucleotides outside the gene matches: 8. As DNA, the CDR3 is TGCGCCAGCAGTGACTTCGGGAGCGGGGTCAATGAGCAGTTCTTC. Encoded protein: CASSDFGSGVNEQFF.

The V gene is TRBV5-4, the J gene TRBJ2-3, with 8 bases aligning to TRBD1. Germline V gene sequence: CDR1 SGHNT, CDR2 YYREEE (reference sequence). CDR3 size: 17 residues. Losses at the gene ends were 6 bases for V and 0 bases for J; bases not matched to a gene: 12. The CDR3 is CASTGGRGRASTDTQYF. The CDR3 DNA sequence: TGTGCCAGCACAGGGGGCCGGGGAAGGGCTAGCACAGATACGCAGTATTTT.

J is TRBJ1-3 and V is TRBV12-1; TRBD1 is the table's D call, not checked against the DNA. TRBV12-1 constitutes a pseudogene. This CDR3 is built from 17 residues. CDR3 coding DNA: TGTGCCAGCAGCATAGAACGGACAGGGCTGGCGGGAAACACCATATATTTT. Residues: CASSIERTGLAGNTIYF.